This is a list of T cell receptor beta chains from one sample in a study of blood T cells in healthy people across ages. Each CDR3 protein gets one entry after TCRdb re-called the 5' RACE reads with MiXCR. Of hundreds of thousands of distinct CDR3 sequences in the sample, roughly 21% were seen once. The sequenced sample was blood. The receptors come from a man aged 70-80 years in good health. The CDR3 runs from the conserved cysteine through the conserved F or W. Each record gives: D gene, J gene, clone size, V gene, CDR3 protein, CDR3 DNA. The D gene is left open where the match is weak. Only part of the rows carry a size: once, few, many, or a class if the clone is expanded.

d_gene: .; j_gene: TRBJ1-6; abundance: .; v_gene: TRBV6-6; CDR3aa: CASSTDSYNSPLHF; CDR3nt: TGTGCCAGTAGCACGGACAGCTATAATTCACCCCTCCACTTT
d_gene: .; j_gene: TRBJ2-1; abundance: .; v_gene: TRBV4-1; CDR3aa: CASSHVDLTYNEQFF; CDR3nt: TGCGCCAGCAGCCATGTGGACTTAACCTACAATGAGCAGTTCTTC
d_gene: TRBD2; j_gene: TRBJ2-7; abundance: .; v_gene: TRBV5-1; CDR3aa: CASSPTSGDYEQYF; CDR3nt: TGCGCCAGCAGTCCGACTAGCGGAGACTACGAGCAGTACTTC
d_gene: .; j_gene: TRBJ2-1; abundance: .; v_gene: TRBV11-2; CDR3aa: CASSIGNEQFF; CDR3nt: TGTGCCAGCAGCATCGGCAATGAGCAGTTCTTC
d_gene: .; j_gene: TRBJ2-1; abundance: .; v_gene: TRBV24-1; CDR3aa: CATSDPGPYNEQFF; CDR3nt: TGTGCCACCAGTGATCCCGGGCCCTACAATGAGCAGTTCTTC
d_gene: .; j_gene: TRBJ2-2; abundance: many; v_gene: TRBV3-1; CDR3aa: CASSHDRSNTGELFF; CDR3nt: TGTGCCAGCAGCCACGACAGGTCGAACACCGGGGAGCTGTTTTTT
d_gene: .; j_gene: TRBJ2-1; abundance: once; v_gene: TRBV20-1; CDR3aa: CSLRWCEQFF; CDR3nt: TGCAGTCTTAGGTGGTGTGAGCAGTTCTTC
d_gene: .; j_gene: TRBJ1-5; abundance: many; v_gene: TRBV6-6; CDR3aa: CASRQGNQPQHF; CDR3nt: TGTGCCAGCAGGCAGGGTAATCAGCCCCAGCATTTT
d_gene: .; j_gene: TRBJ2-4; abundance: .; v_gene: TRBV6-2/TRBV6-3; CDR3aa: CASSFRDYKNIQYF; CDR3nt: TGTGCCAGCTCGTTTCGGGATTACAAAAACATTCAGTACTTC
d_gene: .; j_gene: TRBJ2-3; abundance: few; v_gene: TRBV7-6; CDR3aa: CASSLAAPDTQYF; CDR3nt: TGTGCCAGCAGCCTGGCAGCGCCAGATACGCAGTATTTT
d_gene: .; j_gene: TRBJ2-7; abundance: few; v_gene: TRBV20-1; CDR3aa: CSARDWSSYEQYF; CDR3nt: TGCAGTGCTCGGGACTGGAGCTCCTACGAGCAGTACTTC
d_gene: .; j_gene: TRBJ2-7; abundance: few; v_gene: TRBV20-1; CDR3aa: CSAVALSSYEQYF; CDR3nt: TGCAGCGCTGTAGCGCTAAGCTCCTACGAGCAGTACTTC
d_gene: .; j_gene: TRBJ2-1; abundance: .; v_gene: TRBV20-1; CDR3aa: CSARDRGDNEQFF; CDR3nt: TGCAGTGCTAGAGACAGGGGGGACAATGAGCAGTTCTTC
d_gene: TRBD2; j_gene: TRBJ2-7; abundance: .; v_gene: TRBV5-1; CDR3aa: CASSVGPLAASSYEQYF; CDR3nt: TGCGCCAGCAGCGTGGGGCCTCTAGCGGCCAGCTCCTACGAGCAGTACTTC
d_gene: .; j_gene: TRBJ2-5; abundance: .; v_gene: TRBV20-1; CDR3aa: CSARARGTGTQYF; CDR3nt: TGCAGTGCTAGAGCTAGGGGAACGGGGACCCAGTACTTC
d_gene: .; j_gene: TRBJ2-1; abundance: .; v_gene: TRBV29-1; CDR3aa: CSVEDRQGRNDQFF; CDR3nt: TGCAGCGTTGAAGACCGCCAGGGGAGGAATGACCAGTTCTTC
d_gene: TRBD2; j_gene: TRBJ2-1; abundance: few; v_gene: TRBV9; CDR3aa: CASSVVGGRPSYNGQFF; CDR3nt: TGTGCCAGCAGCGTAGTTGGCGGGAGACCCTCCTACAATGGGCAGTTCTTC
d_gene: TRBD1; j_gene: TRBJ1-1; abundance: few; v_gene: TRBV5-1; CDR3aa: CASSRTGGSNTEAFF; CDR3nt: TGCGCCAGCAGCAGGACAGGGGGCTCGAACACTGAAGCTTTCTTT
d_gene: .; j_gene: TRBJ2-7; abundance: .; v_gene: TRBV13; CDR3aa: CASSSRDDSYDQYF; CDR3nt: TGTGCCAGCAGCTCTCGGGACGACTCCTACGATCAGTACTTC
d_gene: .; j_gene: TRBJ2-3; abundance: few; v_gene: TRBV29-1; CDR3aa: CSVGPGTDTQYF; CDR3nt: TGCAGCGTTGGTCCTGGGACAGATACGCAGTATTTT
d_gene: .; j_gene: TRBJ2-4; abundance: few; v_gene: TRBV27; CDR3aa: CASSLNRQNIQYF; CDR3nt: TGTGCCAGCAGTTTAAACAGACAAAACATTCAGTACTTC
d_gene: TRBD2; j_gene: TRBJ2-3; abundance: few; v_gene: TRBV12-3/TRBV12-4; CDR3aa: CASSTSGRADTQYF; CDR3nt: TGTGCCAGCAGTACTAGCGGGAGGGCAGATACGCAGTATTTT
d_gene: .; j_gene: TRBJ1-3; abundance: .; v_gene: TRBV7-2; CDR3aa: CASSLGWGPGNTIYF; CDR3nt: TGTGCCAGCAGCTTAGGCTGGGGGCCTGGAAACACCATATATTTT
d_gene: .; j_gene: TRBJ2-3; abundance: .; v_gene: TRBV5-1; CDR3aa: CASSLFGSDTQYF; CDR3nt: TGCGCCAGCAGCTTGTTCGGCTCAGATACGCAGTATTTT
d_gene: .; j_gene: TRBJ2-2; abundance: few; v_gene: TRBV6-6; CDR3aa: CASSYTAEITGELFF; CDR3nt: TGTGCCAGCAGTTACACCGCGGAGATCACCGGGGAGCTGTTTTTT
d_gene: .; j_gene: TRBJ2-3; abundance: .; v_gene: TRBV7-9; CDR3aa: CASSLAQNTDTQYF; CDR3nt: TGTGCCAGCAGCTTAGCACAGAACACAGATACGCAGTATTTT
d_gene: TRBD1; j_gene: TRBJ2-7; abundance: .; v_gene: TRBV29-1; CDR3aa: CSVAGGAGIYEQYF; CDR3nt: TGCAGCGTTGCAGGGGGCGCGGGGATCTACGAGCAGTACTTC
d_gene: .; j_gene: TRBJ2-1; abundance: .; v_gene: TRBV5-1; CDR3aa: CASSLAFGQNNEQFF; CDR3nt: TGCGCCAGCAGCTTGGCCTTTGGGCAGAACAATGAGCAGTTCTTC
d_gene: .; j_gene: TRBJ2-7; abundance: .; v_gene: TRBV12-3/TRBV12-4; CDR3aa: CASSFRGSLEQYF; CDR3nt: TGTGCCAGCAGTTTCCGTGGGAGTCTCGAGCAGTACTTC
d_gene: .; j_gene: TRBJ2-7; abundance: few; v_gene: TRBV5-1; CDR3aa: CASSLGPGDEQYF; CDR3nt: TGCGCCAGCAGCTTGGGTCCAGGGGACGAGCAGTACTTC
d_gene: TRBD1; j_gene: TRBJ2-3; abundance: few; v_gene: TRBV20-1; CDR3aa: CSAKDRGTDTQYF; CDR3nt: TGCAGTGCTAAGGACAGGGGGACAGATACGCAGTATTTT
d_gene: TRBD1; j_gene: TRBJ2-2; abundance: .; v_gene: TRBV2; CDR3aa: CASRSGTGRTGELFF; CDR3nt: TGTGCCAGCAGATCCGGGACAGGGCGAACCGGGGAGCTGTTTTTT
d_gene: .; j_gene: TRBJ2-1; abundance: once; v_gene: TRBV6-5; CDR3aa: CASSYGTPYNEQFF; CDR3nt: TGTGCCAGCAGCTACGGGACCCCGTACAATGAGCAGTTCTTC